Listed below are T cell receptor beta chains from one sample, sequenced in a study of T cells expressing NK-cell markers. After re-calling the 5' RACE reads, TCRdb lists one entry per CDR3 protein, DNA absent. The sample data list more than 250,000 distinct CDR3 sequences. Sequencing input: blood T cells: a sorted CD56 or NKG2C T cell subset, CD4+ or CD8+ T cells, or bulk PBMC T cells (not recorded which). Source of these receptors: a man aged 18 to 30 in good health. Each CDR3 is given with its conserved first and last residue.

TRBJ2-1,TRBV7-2,CASSRDPMNEQFF
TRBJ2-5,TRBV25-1,CASSEGGLAARQETQYF
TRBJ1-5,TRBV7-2,CASSLWGPQHF
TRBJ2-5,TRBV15,CATSRAPGETGETQYF
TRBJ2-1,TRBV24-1,CATSDFSSSYNEQFF
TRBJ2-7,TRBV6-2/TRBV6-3,CASSYPYEQYF
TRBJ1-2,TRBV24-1,CATSAAETNYGYTF
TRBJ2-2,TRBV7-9,CASSWGQNTGELFF
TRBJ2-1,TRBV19,CASSIGQGYYNEQFF
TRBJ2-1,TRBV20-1,CSAGYTMGGDEQFF
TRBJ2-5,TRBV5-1,CASSYQNGETQYF
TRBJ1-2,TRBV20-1,CSASRRTGGRGYTF
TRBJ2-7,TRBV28,CASRPSGLAGGREQYF
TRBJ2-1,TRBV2,CASSKTGKVDEQFF
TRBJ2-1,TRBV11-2,CASSRTTSPSGRAEEQFF
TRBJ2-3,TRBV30,CAWSGSDTQYF
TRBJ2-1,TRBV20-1,CSARTLFVGNEQFF
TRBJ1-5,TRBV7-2,CASTMVGGNQPQHF
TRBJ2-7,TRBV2,CASSGTSAHYEQYF
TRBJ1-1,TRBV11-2,CASNKDRVDTEAFF
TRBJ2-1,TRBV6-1,CATGGDTSSYNEQFF
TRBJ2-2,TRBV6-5,CASSYERVYTGELFF
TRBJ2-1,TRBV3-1,CASSQVEFNEQFF
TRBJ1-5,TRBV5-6,CASSLGRGAEQPQHF
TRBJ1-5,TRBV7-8,CASSLVLLTGNQPQHF
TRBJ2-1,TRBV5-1,CASSLTYGGGTYNEQFF
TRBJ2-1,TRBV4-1,CASSQETSGRAYEQFF
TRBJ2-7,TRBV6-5,CASSSQGADEQYF
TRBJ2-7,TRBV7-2,CASSLGPSNEQYF
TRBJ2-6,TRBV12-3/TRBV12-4,CASSMTSSAPVNSGANVLTF
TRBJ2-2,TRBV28,CASRKGGNGELFF
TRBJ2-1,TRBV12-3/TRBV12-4,CATRLAGGANEQFF
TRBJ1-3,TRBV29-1,CSVEYGTSGNTIYF
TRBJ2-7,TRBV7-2,CASSLANDRGYEQYF
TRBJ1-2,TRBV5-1,CASSSVPGPREYGYTF
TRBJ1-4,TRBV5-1,CASSLATHGSTNEKLFF
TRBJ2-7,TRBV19,CASRDGQVNGYEQYF